Listed below are T cell receptor beta chains from one sample, sequenced in a study of circulating CD8 cells and anti-PD-1 response in melanoma. One entry per CDR3 protein, called by TCRdb with MiXCR from the reads. This table has 420 or so distinct CDR3 sequences, less than 6% appearing once. Material: CD8+ T cells from PBMCs, obtained at baseline or after one month of anti-PD-1 therapy (not recorded which). The receptors were sampled from a human donor with melanoma. Each CDR3 is given with its conserved first and last residue.

TRBJ2-3 15 TRBV27 CASSPSGSGRDTQYF
TRBJ2-1 15 TRBV28 CASSSLRGGQDEQFF
TRBJ2-3 14 TRBV7-8 CASSSVVGTDTQYF
TRBJ2-2 10 TRBV29-1 CSVLTGELFF
TRBJ2-3 14 TRBV20-1 CSASGGALGDTQYF
TRBJ2-7 17 TRBV28 CASSYGPGRGGTYEQYF
TRBJ2-1 12 TRBV29-1 CSVEDLSNEQFF
TRBJ2-2 13 TRBV2 CASRGQVAGELFF
TRBJ2-1 19 TRBV24-1 CATSDRTSGEWSSYNEQFF
TRBJ2-1 16 TRBV11-1 CASSLAQGNSYNEQFF
TRBJ2-1 15 TRBV5-8 CASSKDRGFSNEQFF
TRBJ2-7 14 TRBV19 CASSLGTSVYEQYF
TRBJ2-2 15 TRBV7-2 CASSSTSGGAGELFF
TRBJ1-1 15 TRBV20-1 CSAREDGDKGAEAFF
TRBJ1-2 17 TRBV7-3 CASSDGQGGGARDGYTF
TRBJ2-5 15 TRBV25-1 CASSPSRGGQETQYF
TRBJ1-1 11 TRBV29-1 CSVERYTEAFF
TRBJ1-2 13 TRBV14 CASSPFDSDGYTF
TRBJ2-2 14 TRBV5-1 CASSLPGTHGELFF